This entry describes one TCR beta chain. What it binds is unknown. Treatment reported: approximately 18 received Ad26.COV2.S at low or high dose, single or two shots; about 5 received placebo; per-sample allocation not given. On day 63 after the first injection, vaccine and placebo recipients gave samples. Donation came from an adult in Boston who was aged 18-55 years. The data are from a study of Ad26.COV2.S vaccination and SARS-CoV-2 variants. Across the whole study: Donor was assigned to the Ad26.COV2.S arm of trial COV1001. The study's findings and limits: Total T cell responses were possibly underestimated by TCR breadth and depth analyses.

The CDR3 sequence is 13 residues long. Looked up from germline, CDR1 is LNHDA and CDR2 is SQIVND (reference sequence). V dropped 8 bases and J dropped 10; count of bases not matched to a gene: 11. TCRdb keeps only in-frame clones here, not all; method: immunoSEQ multiplex PCR. Of over 450,000 clones listed, roughly nine tenths are singletons. The chain carries TRBV19 and TRBJ2-1; 7 bases are shared with TRBD1. The receptor comes from a person aged 18 to 59 who received the Ad26.COV2.S COVID-19 vaccine or a placebo. Specimen: peripheral blood, collected in a trial of Ad26.COV2.S vaccine versus placebo. CDR3 in amino acids: CASRQGGMWEQFF. In DNA form, the CDR3 reads TGTGCCAGTCGACAGGGTGGGATGTGGGAGCAGTTCTTC. Combining the CDR3 with reference TRBV19 and TRBJ2-1 gives the whole variable domain DGGITQSPKYLFRKEGQNVTLSCEQNLNHDAMYWYRQDPGQGLRLIYYSQIVNDFQKGDIAEGYSVSREKKESFPLTVTSAQKNPTAFYLCASRQGGMWEQFFGPGTRLTVL.